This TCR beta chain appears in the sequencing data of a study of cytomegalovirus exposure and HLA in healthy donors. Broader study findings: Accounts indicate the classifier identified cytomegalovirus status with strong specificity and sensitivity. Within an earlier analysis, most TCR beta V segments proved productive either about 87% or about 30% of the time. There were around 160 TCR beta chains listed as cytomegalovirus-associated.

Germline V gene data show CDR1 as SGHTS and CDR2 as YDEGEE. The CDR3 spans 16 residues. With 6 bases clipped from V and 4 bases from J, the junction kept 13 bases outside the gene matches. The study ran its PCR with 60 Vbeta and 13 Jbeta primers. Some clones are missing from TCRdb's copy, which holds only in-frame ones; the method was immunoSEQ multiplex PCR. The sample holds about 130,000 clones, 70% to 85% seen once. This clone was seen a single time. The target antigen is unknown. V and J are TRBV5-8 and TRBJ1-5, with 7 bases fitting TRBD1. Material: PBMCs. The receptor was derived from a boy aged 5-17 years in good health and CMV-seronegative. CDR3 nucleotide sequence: TGTGCCAGCATCAGGCTTGGGCCAGGGGGGAATCAGCCCCAGCATTTT. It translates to CASIRLGPGGNQPQHF. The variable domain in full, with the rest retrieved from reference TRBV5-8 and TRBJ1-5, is EAGVTQSPTHLIKTRGQQATLRCSPISGHTSVYWYQQALGLGLQFLLWYDEGEERNRGNFPPRFSGRQFPNYSSELNVNALELEDSALYLCASIRLGPGGNQPQHFGDGTRLSIL.